The 9 T cell receptor beta chains listed next were all sequenced from one sample in a study of identical twins. MiXCR, run by TCRdb on the 5' RACE reads, gives a single entry per CDR3 protein. The data contain 500,000 to 650,000 distinct CDR3 sequences, about 22% of them seen just once; the ten biggest clones take up 0.45% to 0.5%. These data also formed part of another study, on yellow fever vaccine responses in identical twins.

The sample comprised CD4+ T cells sorted from blood. These receptors all come from a woman aged 18-29 years in good health.

The V and J genes are TRBV20-1 and TRBJ2-2; possibly TRBD1 for D (6 bases). The germline CDR1 and CDR2 sequences are DFQATT and SNEGSKA (reference sequence). Trimming cost V 7 bases and J 6 bases, with 12 bases left between them. This CDR3 spans 12 amino acids. CDR3 nucleotide sequence: TGCAGTGTTTTGCGGACAGCCGGGGAGCTGTTTTTT. Translating it yields CSVLRTAGELFF.

A few counts support this clonotype. The chain recombines TRBV5-5 with TRBJ2-7; 11 bases agree with TRBD2. This CDR3 spans 15 amino acids. Germline values: CDR1 SGHKS, CDR2 YYEKEE (reference sequence). Trimming at V came to 4 bases and at J to 3 bases, leaving 6 bases not matched to a gene. In DNA, the CDR3 is TGTGCCAGCAGCGGAACTAGCGGGAGTCTCTACGAGCAGTACTTC. The encoded protein is CASSGTSGSLYEQYF.

There are many counts of this clonotype. J is TRBJ2-3 and V is TRBV6-6, with a weak D call TRBD2 (6 bases). Germline V gives CDR1 MNHNY, CDR2 SVGAGI (reference sequence). This CDR3 is 13 amino acids long. V was trimmed by 6 bases and J by 2 bases, leaving 9 bases between them. The DNA of the CDR3 is TGTGCCAGCAGACGGGACTCCACAGATACGCAGTATTTT. Translation: CASRRDSTDTQYF.

This clonotype was observed a few times. The J gene is TRBJ2-3, the V gene TRBV7-9; the D is unclear. The CDR3 is 14 residues long. Per the germline V gene, CDR1 is SEHNR and CDR2 is FQNEAQ (reference sequence). The germline V and J ends were trimmed by 4 bases and 0 bases, with 8 bases remaining between them. The CDR3: CASSSLGSTDTQYF. CDR3 DNA sequence: TGTGCCAGCAGCTCACTGGGTAGCACAGATACGCAGTATTTT.

CDR3 region: CSALGQSDLFF. DNA for the CDR3: TGCAGTGCCCTGGGACAGTCGGACCTGTTTTTT. This chain uses TRBV20-1 with TRBJ1-4; 7 bases match TRBD1. The V segment lost 6 bases and the J segment 14 bases; nucleotides outside the gene matches: 9. CDR1 and CDR2 (germline): DFQATT, SNEGSKA (reference sequence). The CDR3 spans 11 residues.

The genes are TRBV6-2 or TRBV6-3 and TRBJ2-4; TRBD1 might be the D (6 bases). V lost 5 bases and J lost 1, with 27 bases in between. Germline lookup yields CDR1 MNHEY and CDR2 SVGEGT. The CDR3 covers 20 residues. DNA of the CDR3: TGTGCCAGCAGTATTCGCGGAGCACAGGGACCCGCCCACGCCAAAAACATTCAGTACTTC. Amino acid sequence: CASSIRGAQGPAHAKNIQYF.

V and J are TRBV6-1 and TRBJ2-6, with 7 bases fitting TRBD1. The germline gives CDR1 MNHNS, CDR2 SASEGT. V trimming: 5 bases; J trimming: 1 base; junction bases outside the gene matches: 14. The CDR3 is 19 residues long. CDR3 sequence reads: CASSLQGVAFGSGANVLTF. The CDR3 nucleotides are TGTGCCAGCAGTCTCCAGGGGGTTGCTTTTGGGTCTGGGGCCAACGTCCTGACTTTC.

The V and J genes are TRBV20-1 and TRBJ2-3; a weak D match, TRBD1 (7 bases). The CDR3 covers 15 residues. Trimming took 8 bases from V and 0 from J, leaving 18 bases between them. Germline-derived CDR1 and CDR2 are DFQATT and SNEGSKA (reference sequence). This chain's CDR3 is CSTGAGSPSTDTQYF. CDR3 in DNA: TGCAGTACAGGGGCGGGGAGCCCTAGCACAGATACGCAGTATTTT.

The CDR3 DNA follows: TGTGCCAGTAGTCCCACAGGGGGGGTCATGGGTGAGCAGTTCTTC. Amino acid sequence: CASSPTGGVMGEQFF. The genes are TRBV19 and TRBJ2-1, with D possibly TRBD1 on 8 matching bases. Between the trimmed V and J ends, which lost 5 bases and 9 bases, there was a span of 20 bases. CDR1 and CDR2 (germline): LNHDA, SQIVND (reference sequence). This CDR3 is 15 amino acids long.